Listed below are T cell receptor beta chains from one sample, sequenced in a study of T cells in localized non-small cell lung cancer. The method was immunoSEQ multiplex PCR; TCRdb's version includes in-frame clones alone and lacks a portion of them. Of tens of thousands of clones in the sample, 80% to 90% are singletons; the top ten hold roughly 14%. This sample comprised peripheral blood, obtained before any cancer treatment. Receptors were obtained from a female donor older than 55 with stage I lung adenocarcinoma. The CDR3 runs from the conserved cysteine through the conserved F or W.

v_call	cdr3_aa
TRBV30	CAWRVGGNYGYTF
TRBV7-9	CASSGGTSGRVDTQYF
TRBV5-1	CASSLVASGRYEQFF
TRBV10-3	CAISESEGLARETQYF
TRBV5-1	CASSLAVAGATGELFF
TRBV29-1	CSVTKTYEQYF
TRBV7-8	CASSPLEGTFSEAFF
TRBV18	CASRKGEQDYNEQFF
TRBV6-5	CASISQGGTEAFF
TRBV11-3	CASSLTVGQYF
TRBV10-3	CAISGKGGGAFYEQYF
TRBV7-9	CASSLSGFGETQYF
TRBV18	CASSPMGLTGANQPQHF
TRBV25-1	CASSGDKNEQFF
TRBV6-1	CASRGAPDNYGYTF
TRBV7-6	CASSLAGERTDTQYF
TRBV10-3	CAISEDSNQPQHF
TRBV27	CASSPRPGGLKGDTQYF
TRBV19	CASSILRGFGNTIYF
TRBV10-3	CAISVRGGRDTEAFF
TRBV5-4	CASSLVGGAGNTIYF
TRBV5-1	CASSSGGHYGYTF
TRBV6-5	CASTPRGSFRDTQYF
TRBV25-1	CASSEDRGSRPGYTF
TRBV7-2	CASSLRGAEAFF
TRBV28	CASSLTGYGDYGYTF
TRBV7-9	CASSPVRGPNNSPLHF
TRBV19	CASSFDQSTYNEQFF
TRBV18	CASSQFSGTSEAFF
TRBV7-2	CASSPQGCKATHF
TRBV19	CASTTLGGGDTEAFF
TRBV7-9	CASSPGTGGTEAFF
TRBV6-5	CASSYSMGLGTDTQYF
TRBV28	CASIGHPNTGELFF
TRBV5-4	CASSARQGASEKLFF
TRBV5-1	CASSDGAELRNTDTQYF
TRBV19	CASSLDSSNYGYTF
TRBV19	CASSIPGQGGTEAFF
TRBV19	CASSVTEFNQPQHF
TRBV10-1	CASSLRTGGRNEQFF
TRBV5-1	CASSIHGRGQGSTAGELFF
TRBV9	CASSVGASTLLRDIQYF
TRBV5-1	CASSFKLAAYEQYF
TRBV7-9	CASSPSQGAQPQHF
TRBV18	CASSPTGYSKGYGYTF
TRBV5-6	CASSFQGGRGTEAFF
TRBV30	CASHKGQGEFGELFF
TRBV7-3	CASRPSGGARDEQFF
TRBV19	CASSIWGTGANVLTF
TRBV5-1	CASSYTGEVYEQYF
TRBV30	CAWSGYRNSNQPQHF
TRBV6-5	CASSSPQGLNSPLHF
TRBV5-4	CASSLTGVGDEKLFF
TRBV9	CASSPLSGREETQYF
TRBV4-1	CASSLGRATYNEQFF
TRBV6-5	CASSYSPGQFYEQYF